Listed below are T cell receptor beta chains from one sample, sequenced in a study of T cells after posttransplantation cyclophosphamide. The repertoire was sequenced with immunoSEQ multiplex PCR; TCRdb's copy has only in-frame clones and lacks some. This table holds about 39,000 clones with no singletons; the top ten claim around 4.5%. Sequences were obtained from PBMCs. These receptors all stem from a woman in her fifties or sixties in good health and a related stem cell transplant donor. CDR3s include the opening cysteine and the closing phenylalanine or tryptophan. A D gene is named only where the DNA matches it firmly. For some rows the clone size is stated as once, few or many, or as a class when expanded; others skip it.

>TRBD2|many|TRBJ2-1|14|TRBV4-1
TGCGCCAGCAGCCAAGGCCCTAGCGGGGAACGGCAGTTCTTC
CASSQGPSGERQFF
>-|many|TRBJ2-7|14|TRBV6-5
TGTGCCAGCAGTTACCGGCAGGGAATCCCCGAGCAGTACTTC
CASSYRQGIPEQYF
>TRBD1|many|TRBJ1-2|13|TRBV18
TGTGCCAGCTCAGGGGACAGGCTCTATGGCTACACCTTC
CASSGDRLYGYTF
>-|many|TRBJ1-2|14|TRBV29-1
TGCAGCGTAGAAGGAGGGGGGGAGGACTATGGCTACACCTTC
CSVEGGGEDYGYTF
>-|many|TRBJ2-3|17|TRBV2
TGTGCCAGCCGTCCCCCCCGGACAGCGAGTAGCACAGATACGCAGTATTTT
CASRPPRTASSTDTQYF
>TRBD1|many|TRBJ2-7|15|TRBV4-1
TGCGCCAGCAGCCAAGCGGGACAGCGCGCCTACGAGCAGTACTTC
CASSQAGQRAYEQYF
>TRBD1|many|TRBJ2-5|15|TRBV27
TGTGCCAGCAGGCCCACAGGGGAGAATGAGGAGACCCAGTACTTC
CASRPTGENEETQYF
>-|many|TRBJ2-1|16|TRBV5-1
TGCGCCAGCAGCTTGTTAGGGGCCAGGGGTAATAATGAGCAGTTCTTC
CASSLLGARGNNEQFF
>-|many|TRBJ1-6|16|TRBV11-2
TGTGCCAGCAGCCCCCCCACGGGGATGATTAATTCACCCCTCCACTTT
CASSPPTGMINSPLHF
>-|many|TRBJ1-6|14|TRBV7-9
TGTGCCAGCAGCTTAGGCCCGCGGCATTCACCCCTCCACTTT
CASSLGPRHSPLHF
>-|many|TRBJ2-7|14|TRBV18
TGTGCCAGCTCACCCATTACAGGGTACCACGAGCAGTACTTC
CASSPITGYHEQYF
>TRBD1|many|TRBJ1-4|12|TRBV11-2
TGTGCCAGCAGCTCGCAGGGGGGTTGGCTGTTTTTT
CASSSQGGWLFF
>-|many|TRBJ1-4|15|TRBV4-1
TGCGCCAGCAGCCAAGAGCTTGTAGCTAATGAAAAACTGTTTTTT
CASSQELVANEKLFF
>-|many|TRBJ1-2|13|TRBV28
TGTGCCAGCAATCCCGGGACGGGGGACGGCTACACCTTC
CASNPGTGDGYTF
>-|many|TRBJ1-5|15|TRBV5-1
TGCGCCAGCAGCCGCCAGGGAGGGAGCAATCAGCCCCAGCATTTT
CASSRQGGSNQPQHF
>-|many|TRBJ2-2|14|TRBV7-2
TGTGCCAGCAGCTTTGGGACTTGGGGCGGGGAGCTGTTTTTT
CASSFGTWGGELFF
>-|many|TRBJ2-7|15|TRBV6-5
TGTGCCAGCAGTTACGGAGAGGGAAACCAATTGAAGCAGTACTTC
CASSYGEGNQLKQYF
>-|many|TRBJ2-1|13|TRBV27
TGTGCCAGCAGTTTAAAGGGGGTGGATGAGCAGTTCTTC
CASSLKGVDEQFF
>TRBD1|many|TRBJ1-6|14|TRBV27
TGTGCCAGCACCGCGGGACAGGCAAATTCACCCCTCCACTTT
CASTAGQANSPLHF
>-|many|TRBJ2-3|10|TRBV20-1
TGCAGTGTTGCCCAGGATACGCAGTATTTT
CSVAQDTQYF
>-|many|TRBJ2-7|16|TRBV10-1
TGCGCCAGCAGTTACCAACAGGGAAAGGGTGGCTACGAGCAGTACTTC
CASSYQQGKGGYEQYF
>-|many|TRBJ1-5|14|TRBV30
TGTGCCTGGAGTGTACACGGGGATAATCAGCCCCAGCATTTT
CAWSVHGDNQPQHF
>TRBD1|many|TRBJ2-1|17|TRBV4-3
TGCGCCAGCAGCCAGCGGACAGGATCCGGCTCCTACAATGAGCAGTTCTTC
CASSQRTGSGSYNEQFF
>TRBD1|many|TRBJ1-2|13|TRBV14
TGTGCCAGCAGCCCGGACAGGGTCTATGGCTACACCTTC
CASSPDRVYGYTF
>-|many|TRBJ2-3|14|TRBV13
TGTGCCAGCAGCTCCCACCGGGGGACAGATACGCAGTATTTT
CASSSHRGTDTQYF
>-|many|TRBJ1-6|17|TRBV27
TGTGCCAGCAGTCCCCCAGTGGGGAGTTCCTATAATTCACCCCTCCACTTT
CASSPPVGSSYNSPLHF
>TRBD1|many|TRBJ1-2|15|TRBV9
TGTGCCAGCAGCCCCCGGCGTCAGGGGGGAGAAGGCTACACCTTC
CASSPRRQGGEGYTF
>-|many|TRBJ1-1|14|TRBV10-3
TGTGCCATCAGTGCTGGCAGGGAACCTCAAAGAGCTTTCTTT
CAISAGREPQRAFF
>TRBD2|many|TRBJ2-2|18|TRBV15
TGTGCCACCAGCAGAGATCGGGCTAGCGGGGCGAACACCGGGGAGCTGTTTTTT
CATSRDRASGANTGELFF
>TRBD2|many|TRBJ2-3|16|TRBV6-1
TGTGCCAGCAGTGTGGTCCTAGCGGGGAGCACAGATACGCAGTATTTT
CASSVVLAGSTDTQYF
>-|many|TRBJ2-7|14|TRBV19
TGTGCCAGTAGTATGGGCGATAGCTCCTACGAGCAGTACTTC
CASSMGDSSYEQYF
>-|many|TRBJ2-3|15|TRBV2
TGTGCCAGCAGTCCCCCGGGACTCCGCACAGATACGCAGTATTTT
CASSPPGLRTDTQYF
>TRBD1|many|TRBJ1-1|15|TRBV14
TGTGCCAGCAGCCGACTCACAGGGGAGAACACTGAAGCTTTCTTT
CASSRLTGENTEAFF
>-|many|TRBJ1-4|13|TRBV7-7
TGTGCCAGCAGCTTAGAGAGCGGTGAAAAACTGTTTTTT
CASSLESGEKLFF
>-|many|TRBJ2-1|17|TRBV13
TGTGCCAGCAGAGGAGGGGAGCGCCTCAGGCCCTACAATGAGCAGTTCTTC
CASRGGERLRPYNEQFF
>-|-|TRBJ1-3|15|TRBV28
TGTGCCAGCAGTTCTAGGGGCTATCGTGGAAACACCATATATTTT
CASSSRGYRGNTIYF
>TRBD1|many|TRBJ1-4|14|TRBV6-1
TGTGCCAGCATACGGGACAGGGGGAATGAAAAACTGTTTTTT
CASIRDRGNEKLFF
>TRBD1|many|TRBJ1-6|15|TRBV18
TGTGCCAGCTCACCTAAGGGGGCCAGGAATTCACCCCTCCACTTT
CASSPKGARNSPLHF
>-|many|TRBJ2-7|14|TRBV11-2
TGTGCCAGCAGCTCAGGGGTACCATCCTACGAGCAGTACTTC
CASSSGVPSYEQYF
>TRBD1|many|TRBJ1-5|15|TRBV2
TGTGCCAGCGGGGGACAGCAAGATTTCAATCAGCCCCAGCATTTT
CASGGQQDFNQPQHF
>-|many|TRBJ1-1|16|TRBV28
TGTGCCAGCAGTTTAGCCGCGGGGTTCCGAGAGAGTTTCGCTTTCTTT
CASSLAAGFRESFAFF
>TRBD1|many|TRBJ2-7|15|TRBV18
TGTGCCAGCTCACCAGGACGACAGGGGGTGGACGAGCAGTACTTC
CASSPGRQGVDEQYF
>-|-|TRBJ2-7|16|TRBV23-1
TGCGCCAGCAGTCAAAATAACGCAGGGTTCTCGTCCGAGCAGTACTTC
CASSQNNAGFSSEQYF
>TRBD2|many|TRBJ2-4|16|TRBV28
TGTGCCAGCAGCACCGCGTTGGGGGGGAGGAAAAACATTCAGTACTTC
CASSTALGGRKNIQYF
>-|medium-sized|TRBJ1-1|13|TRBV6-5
TGTGCCAGCAGTTACCAGGGGTCCACTGAAGCTTTCTTT
CASSYQGSTEAFF
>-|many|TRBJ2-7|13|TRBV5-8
TGTGCCAGCAGCTTGGTCTGGGGAGGCGAGCAGTACTTC
CASSLVWGGEQYF
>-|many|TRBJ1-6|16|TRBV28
TGTGCCAGCAGTAGAGCGGCATACCCTATGGGTTCACCCCTCCACTTT
CASSRAAYPMGSPLHF
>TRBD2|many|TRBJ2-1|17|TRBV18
TGTGCCAGCTCACCACCCGCGCGGGGGGGTCCCTACAATGAGCAGTTCTTC
CASSPPARGGPYNEQFF
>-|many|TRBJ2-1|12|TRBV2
TGTGCCAGCAGTCTTAAAGTGAGCCGGCAGTTCTTC
CASSLKVSRQFF
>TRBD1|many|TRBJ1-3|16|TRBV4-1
TGCGCCAGCAGCCAAGTGACAGGGGCCTCTGGAAACACCATATATTTT
CASSQVTGASGNTIYF
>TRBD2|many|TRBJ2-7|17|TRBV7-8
TGTGCCAGCAGCTTAGGAGCGACGGCGGGGGGTTTCTACGAGCAGTACTTC
CASSLGATAGGFYEQYF
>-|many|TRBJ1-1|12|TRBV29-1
TGCAGCGTTCCTTCTATGAACACTGAAGCTTTCTTT
CSVPSMNTEAFF
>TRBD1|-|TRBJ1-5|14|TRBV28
TGTGCCAGCGTACGGGGGACAGGGGGTCAGCCCCGGCATTTT
CASVRGTGGQPRHF
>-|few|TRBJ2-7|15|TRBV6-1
TGTGCCAGCAGGAAAGGCCTCCCAAGCGGGTACGAGCAGTACTTC
CASRKGLPSGYEQYF
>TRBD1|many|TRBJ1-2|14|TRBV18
TGTGCCAGCTCACAAGGACAGGGAATAGGTGGCTACACCTTC
CASSQGQGIGGYTF
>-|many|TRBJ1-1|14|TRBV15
TGTGCCACCAGCCGTCGACAGCGGGGCACTGAAGCTTTCTTT
CATSRRQRGTEAFF
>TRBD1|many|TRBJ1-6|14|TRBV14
TGTGCCAGCAGCAGAGGACAGGGCTATTCACCCCTCCACTTT
CASSRGQGYSPLHF
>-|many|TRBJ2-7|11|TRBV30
TGTGCCTGGAGTGTAGCATACGAGCAGTACTTC
CAWSVAYEQYF
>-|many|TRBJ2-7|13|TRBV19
TGTGCCAGTAGTATTGGGCTGGCCTACGAGCAGTACTTC
CASSIGLAYEQYF